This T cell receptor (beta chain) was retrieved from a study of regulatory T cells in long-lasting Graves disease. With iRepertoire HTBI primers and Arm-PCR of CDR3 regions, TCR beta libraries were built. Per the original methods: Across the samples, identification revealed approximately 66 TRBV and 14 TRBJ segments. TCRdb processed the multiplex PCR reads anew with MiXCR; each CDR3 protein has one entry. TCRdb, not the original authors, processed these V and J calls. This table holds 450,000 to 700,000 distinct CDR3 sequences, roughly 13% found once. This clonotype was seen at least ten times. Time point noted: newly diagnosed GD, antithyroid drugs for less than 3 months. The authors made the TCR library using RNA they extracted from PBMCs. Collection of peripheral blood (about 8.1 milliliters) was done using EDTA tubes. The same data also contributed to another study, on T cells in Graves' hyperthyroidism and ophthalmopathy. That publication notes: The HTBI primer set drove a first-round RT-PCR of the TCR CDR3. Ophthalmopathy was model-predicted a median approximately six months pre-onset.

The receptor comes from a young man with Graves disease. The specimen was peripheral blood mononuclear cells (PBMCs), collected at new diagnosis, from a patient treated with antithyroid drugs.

CDR3 residues: CSAKTSGRSSTDTQYF. As DNA, the CDR3 is TGCAGTGCTAAGACTAGCGGGAGATCGAGCACAGATACGCAGTATTTT. The rearrangement links TRBV20-1 to TRBJ2-3, with 12 bases matching TRBD2. V shed 4 bases, J shed 0 bases, and the junction held 5 bases outside the gene matches. The CDR3 sequence is 16 residues long. Germline assignment: CDR1 DFQATT and CDR2 SNEGSKA (reference sequence).